The 32 T cell receptor beta chains below all came from one sample that was sequenced in a study of response to subunit inactivated influenza vaccine. TCRdb reprocessed the RT-PCR reads with MiXCR, giving one entry per CDR3 protein. This table holds around 530,000 distinct CDR3 sequences, over 9.5% found once. The sequences come from PBMCs from blood, collected on the day of vaccination. The receptors were gathered from a man aged 50-60 years who received an inactivated influenza vaccine.

There are many counts of this clonotype. The chain has TRBV6-5 and TRBJ1-2, with D tentatively TRBD1 (5 bases). The CDR3 is made up of 11 amino acids. Germline V gives CDR1 MNHEY, CDR2 SVGAGI. V shed 7 bases and J shed 10 bases, with 13 bases lying between them. The DNA of the CDR3 is TGTGCCAGCAATTCGAGGGGATTCTACACCTTC. This gives the protein CASNSRGFYTF.

In its sample, this clonotype was seen a few times. The rearrangement joins TRBV7-8 to TRBJ1-1; no clear D gene. Per the germline V gene, CDR1 is SGHVS and CDR2 is FQNEAQ. CDR3 length: 11 residues. V shed 5 bases and J shed 5 bases, with 6 bases lying between them. The CDR3 sequence is CASSPVTEAFF. CDR3 nucleotides: TGTGCCAGCAGCCCAGTTACTGAAGCTTTCTTT.

The chain couples TRBV12-3 or TRBV12-4 to TRBJ1-2; D gene ambiguous. Trimming removed 8 bases at V and 1 base at J, with 8 bases between. The length of the CDR3 is 12 residues. CDR3 sequence (DNA): TGTGCCAGCCAGAGCGTTAACTATGGCTACACCTTC. Translating gives CASQSVNYGYTF.

CDR3 sequence: CASSLVIGPGTVKWELFF. In DNA, the CDR3 is TGTGCCAGCAGCTTAGTAATTGGTCCGGGGACGGTAAAATGGGAGCTGTTTTTT. This chain links TRBV7-8 with TRBJ2-2; TRBD1 or TRBD2 may be the D gene (5 bases each). V dropped 1 base and J dropped 9 bases, with 24 bases sitting between them. CDR1 SGHVS and CDR2 FQNEAQ come from the germline V gene. This CDR3 is built from 18 residues.

This clonotype turned up a few times. The chain recombines TRBV6-2 or TRBV6-3 with TRBJ1-1; the D gene is possibly TRBD1 (5 bases). V gave up 6 bases and J gave up 9 bases, with 17 bases separating them. This CDR3 has 13 residues. CDR1 is MNHEY and CDR2 is SVGEGT in the germline V gene. The CDR3 region has the DNA TGTGCCAGCAGAGATCCCCCAGGACAAAAAGCTTTCTTT. Its translation: CASRDPPGQKAFF.

This clonotype was counted only a few times. V and J are TRBV20-1 and TRBJ1-5; possible D gene TRBD1, 6 bases. V was shortened by 0 bases and J by 5 bases, with 17 bases between the two germline ends. Germline loops: CDR1 DFQATT, CDR2 SNEGSKA (reference sequence). This CDR3 comprises 16 residues. As DNA, the CDR3 is TGCAGTGCTAGAGACGGGAAGGAGGGGGGTGATCAGCCCCAGCATTTT. Translation: CSARDGKEGGDQPQHF.

Note on this clonotype: A read error may produce the germline difference seen at one junction end. In DNA form, the CDR3 reads TGTGCCAGCAGGAGAATCACAGATTCGCAGTATTTT. Its translation is CASRRITDSQYF. V is TRBV7-2 and J is TRBJ2-3; D is ambiguous. CDR3 length: 12 residues. CDR1 is SGHTA, CDR2 FQGNSA, per germline.

This rearrangement joins TRBV10-3 to TRBJ2-1, with D perhaps matching TRBD2 (6 bases). Per germline, CDR1 ENHRY and CDR2 SYGVKD. The CDR3 consists of 18 residues. With 1 base removed from V and 1 base from J, the gap between germline ends came to 17 bases. CDR3 region: CAISEFSGGHNSYNEQFF. The CDR3, as DNA: TGTGCCATCAGTGAGTTTTCCGGGGGTCATAATTCCTACAATGAGCAGTTCTTC.

At least ten counts were recorded for this clonotype. The chain couples TRBV5-1 to TRBJ2-1, with D tentatively TRBD2 (6 bases). V was shortened by 4 bases and J by 4 bases, with 9 bases between the two germline ends. The germline gives CDR1 SGHRS, CDR2 YFSETQ. This CDR3 comprises 13 residues. As DNA, the CDR3 is TGCGCCAGCAGCGTGGCGGGGTACAATGAGCAGTTCTTC. It is translated as CASSVAGYNEQFF.

This clonotype appeared a few times. The chain recombines TRBV6-6 with TRBJ1-5; D uncertain. Germline-derived CDR1 and CDR2 are MNHNY and SVGAGI (reference sequence). CDR3 length: 10 residues. V gave up 5 bases and J gave up 10 bases, with 6 bases separating them. The CDR3 loop is CASSVYPQHF. The CDR3 DNA is TGTGCCAGCAGTGTTTATCCCCAGCATTTT.

The CDR3 region is CASSKTGTGVHEQYF. The CDR3 coding sequence is TGTGCCAGCAGTAAAACCGGGACAGGGGTGCACGAGCAGTACTTC. V is TRBV28 and J is TRBJ2-7; 10 nucleotides agree with TRBD1. Germline-derived CDR1 and CDR2 are MDHEN and SYDVKM. This CDR3 spans 15 amino acids. V lost 5 bases to trimming and J lost 5 bases; unmatched junction nucleotides: 9.

This clonotype occurred many times. This chain joins TRBV29-1 and TRBJ2-1; weak D call: TRBD2 (5 bases). Germline-derived CDR1 and CDR2 are SQVTM and ANQGSEA. The CDR3 consists of 14 residues. The V end was cut by 1 base, the J end by 5 bases, with 12 bases between. CDR3 nucleotides: TGCAGCGTTGAAGCCCCTCCGCGGGACAATGAGCAGTTCTTC. Translation: CSVEAPPRDNEQFF.

In this sample, this clonotype turned up a few times. V is TRBV6-1 and J is TRBJ2-3, with TRBD2 identical over 8 bases. The germline CDR1 and CDR2 sequences are MNHNS and SASEGT. After removal of 6 bases from V and 6 bases from J, the junction contained 20 bases not matched to a gene. The CDR3 has 18 amino acids. This CDR3 is CASSGRALGRAPGDTQYF. CDR3 bases: TGTGCCAGCAGCGGGAGGGCACTTGGCAGGGCCCCAGGGGATACGCAGTATTTT.

V and J are TRBV9 and TRBJ2-7; D is perhaps TRBD1 (6 bases). Germline CDR1 and CDR2: SGDLS and YYNGEE. The CDR3 extends over 15 amino acids. V gave up 0 bases and J gave up 3 bases, with 13 bases separating them. CDR3 sequence (DNA): TGTGCCAGCAGCGTAGAGGGGGACGCCAACTACGAGCAGTACTTC. Translating it yields CASSVEGDANYEQYF.

This clonotype showed up many times. This chain uses TRBV28 with TRBJ2-2, with D tentatively TRBD1 (6 bases). Trimming took off 2 bases at V and 4 bases at J, with 11 bases between the two ends. CDR1 is MDHEN, CDR2 SYDVKM, per germline. The CDR3 has 15 residues. The CDR3 sequence: CASSLGGQPTGELFF. The CDR3 bases are TGTGCCAGCAGTTTAGGAGGACAGCCCACCGGGGAGCTGTTTTTT.

This clonotype has more than one count but fewer than ten. J is TRBJ2-2 and V is TRBV3-1; 11 bases agree with TRBD2. The CDR3 has 15 amino acids. With V trimmed by 2 bases and J by 6 bases, 2 bases remained unmatched. Germline assignment: CDR1 LGHDT and CDR2 YNNKEL (reference sequence). Here the CDR3 DNA reads TGTGCCAGCAGCCAACTTAGCGGGAGGGCCGGGGAGCTGTTTTTT. It translates to CASSQLSGRAGELFF.

This clonotype has ten or more counts. V and J are TRBV12-3 or TRBV12-4 and TRBJ2-3; D gene ambiguous. The CDR3 runs 13 residues. V was shortened by 1 base and J by 7 bases, with 9 bases between the two germline ends. CDR3 nucleotides: TGTGCCAGCAGTTTAGACGCTCGACATACGCAGTATTTT. As protein: CASSLDARHTQYF.

The V gene is TRBV2, the J gene TRBJ1-1, with TRBD1 as a possible D gene (5 bases). The germline CDR1 and CDR2 sequences are SNHLY and FYNNEI. CDR3 length equals 12 residues. V was clipped by 7 bases and J by 5 bases, with 11 bases between them. CDR3 bases: TGTGCCAGCACTGGGACGAGGACTGAAGCTTTCTTT. The encoded protein is CASTGTRTEAFF. The whole variable domain, filled in from reference TRBV2 and TRBJ1-1, reads EPEVTQTPSHQVTQMGQEVILRCVPISNHLYFYWYRQILGQKVEFLVSFYNNEISEKSEIFDDQFSVERPDGSNFTLKIRSTKLEDSAMYFCASTGTRTEAFFGQGTRLTVV.

The V gene is TRBV7-9, the J gene TRBJ1-1; no clear D gene. The CDR3 loop spans 17 amino acids. The ends were cut back, 8 bases at V and 4 bases at J, with 26 bases in the middle. In germline, CDR1 is SEHNR, CDR2 FQNEAQ (reference sequence). CDR3 in amino acids: CASRLGYYSFSGTEAFF. The CDR3, as DNA: TGTGCCAGCCGCCTCGGATATTACAGCTTTTCGGGCACTGAAGCTTTCTTT.

This clonotype was recorded a few times. The chain recombines TRBV12-3 or TRBV12-4 with TRBJ2-1; tentative D call: TRBD1 (6 bases). Deletions cut 4 bases from V and 2 bases from J, with 15 bases between. CDR3 length equals 16 residues. In DNA, the CDR3 is TGTGCCAGCAGTTCTGGATGGGACACTCCCTACAATGAGCAGTTCTTC. Amino acids: CASSSGWDTPYNEQFF.

This clonotype was picked up a small number of times. The chain joins TRBV7-8 to TRBJ1-6; D remains unclear. V was clipped by 1 base and J by 7 bases, with 11 bases between them. Germline lookup yields CDR1 SGHVS and CDR2 FQNEAQ. This CDR3 contains 15 residues. In DNA, the CDR3 is TGTGCCAGCAGCTTAGAGGGTTTAGAGAATTCACCCCTCCACTTT. Its protein product is CASSLEGLENSPLHF.

There are many counts of this clonotype. The chain joins TRBV5-1 to TRBJ2-3; 8 bases align to TRBD2. The germline V gene has CDR1 SGHRS and CDR2 YFSETQ. J was trimmed by 1 base and V by 0 bases; bases with no gene match: 1. This CDR3 has 15 residues. CDR3 DNA sequence: TGCGCCAGCAGCTTGGGGCGGGGGGGCACAGATACGCAGTATTTT. It translates to CASSLGRGGTDTQYF.

V is TRBV7-8 and J is TRBJ2-5; TRBD2 agrees at 7 bases. CDR1 SGHVS and CDR2 FQNEAQ come from the germline V gene. The CDR3 sequence is 15 residues long. The trim removed 2 bases at V and 1 base at J, leaving 4 bases unmatched. CDR3 nucleotide sequence: TGTGCCAGCAGCTTATACGGGGGGACCCAAGAGACCCAGTACTTC. It codes for CASSLYGGTQETQYF.

The genes are TRBV5-1 and TRBJ2-1; D unresolved. This CDR3 region has 12 residues. V was pared by 7 bases and J by 3 bases, with 8 bases between. Per germline, CDR1 SGHRS and CDR2 YFSETQ. CDR3 sequence: CASARVYNEQFF. Written as DNA, the CDR3 is TGCGCCAGCGCGAGAGTCTACAATGAGCAGTTCTTC.

In its sample, this clonotype was seen many times. The chain joins TRBV3-1 to TRBJ2-5; D remains unclear. This CDR3 is 12 amino acids long. Germline V lookup: CDR1 LGHDT, CDR2 YNNKEL (reference sequence). V was trimmed by 2 bases and J by 5 bases, leaving 6 bases between them. In DNA, the CDR3 is TGTGCCAGCAGCCAACAAAGGGAGACCCAGTACTTC. This sequence encodes CASSQQRETQYF.

The chain is built from TRBV24-1 and TRBJ2-1, with 8 positions matching TRBD2. The germline gives CDR1 KGHDR, CDR2 SFDVKD. Germline trimming cut 2 bases from V and 5 bases from J; bases unmatched to any gene: 16. This CDR3 comprises 19 residues. The CDR3: CATSDSLGGRAGGHNEQFF. The CDR3 nucleotides are TGTGCCACCAGTGATTCTTTGGGGGGCCGGGCGGGAGGTCACAATGAGCAGTTCTTC.

The table lists this clonotype with many counts. This chain connects TRBV20-1 to TRBJ1-1; 9 bases map to TRBD1. CDR1 and CDR2 (germline): DFQATT, SNEGSKA (reference sequence). This CDR3 is built from 14 residues. J was trimmed by 5 bases and V by 3 bases; bases with no gene match: 7. The CDR3 protein is CSASPGTGRTEAFF. The DNA of the CDR3 is TGCAGTGCTAGTCCTGGGACAGGGAGAACTGAAGCTTTCTTT.

In DNA, the CDR3 is TGTGCCAGCTCCAGCTATGGCTACACCTTC. Amino acid sequence: CASSSYGYTF. The chain combines TRBV28 with TRBJ1-2; unclear D gene. V shed 8 bases and J shed 4 bases, with 5 bases lying between them. Germline lookup yields CDR1 MDHEN and CDR2 SYDVKM. The CDR3 length is 10 residues.

The chain combines TRBV4-3 with TRBJ2-1, with 10 bases fitting TRBD1. Germline V gene lookup returns CDR1 LGHNA and CDR2 YSLEER. The V and J ends lost 5 bases and 3 bases, in that order; junction bases with no gene match: 1. The CDR3 contains 14 residues. The CDR3, as DNA: TGCGCCAGCAGCGACAGGGGGCTCTACAATGAGCAGTTCTTC. The encoded protein is CASSDRGLYNEQFF.

The gene calls are TRBV20-1 and TRBJ2-3; 10 nucleotides align to TRBD1. The germline gives CDR1 DFQATT, CDR2 SNEGSKA (reference sequence). The CDR3 consists of 16 residues. V lost 7 bases and J lost 4; bases outside the gene matches: 14. This CDR3 reads CSVDEEDRGFADTQYF. CDR3 DNA: TGCAGTGTCGATGAGGAGGACAGGGGGTTCGCAGATACGCAGTATTTT.

This clonotype was picked up a small number of times. The V and J genes are TRBV6-2 or TRBV6-3 and TRBJ2-1; 12 positions agree with TRBD2. Germline V gives CDR1 MNHEY, CDR2 SVGEGT. Losses at the gene ends were 7 bases for V and 4 bases for J; bases not matched to a gene: 14. The CDR3 is 18 amino acids. In nucleotides, the CDR3 is TGTGCCAGCAACCCTAGACCCCTTCTAGCGGGGGGGTACAATGAGCAGTTCTTC. It specifies CASNPRPLLAGGYNEQFF.

This clonotype was found many times. The V call is TRBV7-6, the J call TRBJ2-5, with TRBD2 identical over 12 bases. Germline CDR1 SGHVS, CDR2 FNYEAQ. The CDR3 runs to 17 residues. Trimming cost V 1 base and J 4 bases; bases outside gene matches: 7. CDR3 DNA: TGTGCCAGCAGCTTAGGGACTAGCGGGAATACGGTAGAGACCCAGTACTTC. It translates to CASSLGTSGNTVETQYF.